This T cell receptor beta chain was captured in a study of radiation and T cells in renal cell carcinoma. Assay: immunoSEQ multiplex PCR; the TCRdb copy retains only in-frame clones and omits some. Here the sample spans some 150,000 clones, around four fifths being singletons. The time point denotes: baseline pretreatment blood. Treatment specified: 15 Gy SBRT to primary tumor, nephrectomy 4 weeks later. This clonotype was sampled from a woman in her forties or fifties with renal cell carcinoma. This specimen consisted of blood, obtained from a patient whose treatment included radiotherapy and nephrectomy.

In nucleotides, the CDR3 is TGCGCCAGCAGCCTAATTACAGGGTCCGGGAATCAGCCCCAGCATTTT. It translates to CASSLITGSGNQPQHF. The chain carries TRBV4-1 and TRBJ1-5; possible D gene TRBD1, 6 bases. CDR1 is MGHRA, CDR2 YSYEKL, per germline. Trimming removed 4 bases at V and 4 bases at J, with 17 bases between. This CDR3 has 16 residues.